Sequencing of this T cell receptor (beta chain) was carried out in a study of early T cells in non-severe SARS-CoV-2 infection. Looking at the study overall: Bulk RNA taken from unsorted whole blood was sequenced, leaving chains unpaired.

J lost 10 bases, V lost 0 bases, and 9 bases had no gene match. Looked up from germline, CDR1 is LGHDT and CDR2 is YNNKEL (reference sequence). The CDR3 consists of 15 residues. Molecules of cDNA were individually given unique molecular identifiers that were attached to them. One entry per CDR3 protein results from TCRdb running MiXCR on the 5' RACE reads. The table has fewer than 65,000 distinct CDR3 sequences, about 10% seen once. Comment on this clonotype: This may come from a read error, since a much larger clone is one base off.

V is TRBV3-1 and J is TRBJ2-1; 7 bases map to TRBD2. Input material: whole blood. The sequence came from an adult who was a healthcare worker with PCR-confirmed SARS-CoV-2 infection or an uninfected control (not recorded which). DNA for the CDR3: TGTGCCAGCAGCCAAGATGGAGGGAGGGCCCGGGAGCAGTTCTTC. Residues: CASSQDGGRAREQFF.